Reported below is one T cell receptor beta chain. No antigen is known for it. Molecular barcoding with unique molecular identifiers was used for the TCRbeta library. TCRdb reprocessed the PCR reads with MiXCR, giving one entry per CDR3 protein. The sample shows around 110,000 distinct CDR3 sequences, around 10% of them seen only once. This specimen comes from a study of T-cell reconstitution after alpha-beta-depleted transplantation in children. Study-wide results and limits: In some patients, recipient T cells and intrathymic progenitors surviving conditioning explained high day-60 diversity. One year after transplant, T-cell counts and diversity came mostly from newly produced T cells. Several hundred expanded graft clones reportedly supplied alpha-beta T cells about two months after transplant.

Material: PBMCs, obtained before TCRalphabeta/CD19-depleted stem cell transplant. This receptor was taken from a boy under 10 years old with acute lymphoblastic leukemia, due to receive a stem cell transplant.

The CDR3 spells CASSLSWGGSYEQYF. In DNA, the CDR3 is TGCGCCAGCAGCTTGTCCTGGGGCGGGAGCTACGAGCAGTACTTC. The chain links TRBV5-1 to TRBJ2-7; 7 positions match TRBD2. The V gene's germline CDR1 is SGHRS and CDR2 YFSETQ. V gave up 1 base and J gave up 3 bases; unmatched junction bases: 7. The CDR3 has 15 amino acids.